Listed here are 21 T cell receptor beta chains from one sample, sequenced in a study of Ad26.COV2.S vaccination and SARS-CoV-2 variants. Using immunoSEQ multiplex PCR, the repertoire was profiled, and TCRdb retains in-frame clones only, with some absent. The data contain some 460,000 clones, about 88% of them singletons. Treatment here: roughly 19 received Ad26.COV2.S at low or high dose, single or two shots; 5 received placebo; per-sample allocation not given. Day 63 after the first injection of vaccine or placebo was the sampling time. Sequencing used peripheral blood, obtained in a trial of Ad26.COV2.S vaccine versus placebo. The receptors were gathered from a person aged 18-65 years who received the Ad26.COV2.S COVID-19 vaccine or a placebo.

The CDR3 is CASSSWTSYEQYF. The CDR3 DNA is TGTGCCAGCAGCTCTTGGACATCTTACGAGCAGTACTTC. V is TRBV7-2 and J is TRBJ2-7; tentatively, D is TRBD1 (5 bases). CDR3 size: 13 residues. Trimming shortened V by 4 bases and J by 4 bases, and 11 bases separated the two germline ends. From germline, CDR1 is SGHTA and CDR2 FQGNSA.

The V gene is TRBV10-3, the J gene TRBJ1-1, with a weak D call TRBD1 (5 bases). The CDR3 runs 12 residues. In germline, CDR1 is ENHRY, CDR2 SYGVKD. The V end lost 3 bases, the J end lost 8 bases, and 10 bases lay between the germline ends. CDR3 DNA: TGTGCCATCAGTGACAGGGAGAGCGAAGCTTTCTTT. Translated: CAISDRESEAFF.

This chain joins TRBV6-5 and TRBJ2-1, with a weak D call TRBD1 (5 bases). CDR3 length equals 15 residues. Germline CDR1 MNHEY, CDR2 SVGAGI. The V and J ends lost 2 bases and 4 bases respectively, with 12 bases between them. The CDR3 region is CASSYRQTLYNEQFF. Here the CDR3 DNA reads TGTGCCAGCAGTTACCGACAGACCTTATACAATGAGCAGTTCTTC.

This chain connects TRBV7-9 to TRBJ1-6; 10 bases line up with TRBD1. Germline CDR1 reads SEHNR; CDR2 reads FQNEAQ (reference sequence). This CDR3 contains 13 residues. Losses at the gene ends were 5 bases for V and 12 bases for J; bases not matched to a gene: 4. In DNA, the CDR3 is TGTGCCAGCAGCACAAGGGACAGGGGACCCCTCCACTTT. Translation: CASSTRDRGPLHF.

V usage is TRBV6-6 and J usage is TRBJ1-5; TRBD1 matches 7 bases. This CDR3 is built from 16 residues. Germline CDR1 is MNHNY and CDR2 is SVGAGI (reference sequence). After removal of 2 bases from V and 5 bases from J, the junction contained 9 bases not matched to a gene. Here the CDR3 reads CASSYPHPGGDQPQHF. The CDR3 nucleotides read TGTGCCAGCAGTTACCCTCACCCAGGGGGGGATCAGCCCCAGCATTTT.

This chain links TRBV2 with TRBJ2-7; 11 nucleotides line up with TRBD1. The germline CDR1 and CDR2 sequences are SNHLY and FYNNEI. V dropped 1 base and J dropped 3; count of bases not matched to a gene: 2. The CDR3 loop spans 15 amino acids. The CDR3, as DNA: TGTGCCAGCAGTGAAGGAGGGACAGGGGGCTACGAGCAGTACTTC. Amino acid sequence: CASSEGGTGGYEQYF.

The V call is TRBV5-1, the J call TRBJ2-3; TRBD2 aligns across 8 bases. The CDR3 runs 15 residues. V was pared by 4 bases and J by 2 bases, with 6 bases of the junction left unmatched. Looked up from germline, CDR1 is SGHRS and CDR2 is YFSETQ. The CDR3 nucleotides are TGCGCCAGCAGCCCAAGCGGGGGAACCACAGATACGCAGTATTTT. Translation gives CASSPSGGTTDTQYF.

This clone came up a few times. V and J are TRBV6-5 and TRBJ1-1; the D is unclear. CDR3 length equals 15 residues. The V gene's germline CDR1 is MNHEY and CDR2 SVGAGI. Trimming removed 0 bases at V and 0 bases at J, with 8 bases between. In nucleotides, the CDR3 is TGTGCCAGCAGTTACTCGAGTCTTCTGAACACTGAAGCTTTCTTT. Residues: CASSYSSLLNTEAFF.

V gene TRBV7-2 combines with J gene TRBJ2-5; the D is unclear. V lost 0 bases and J lost 4, with 6 bases in between. This CDR3 is built from 13 residues. Per the germline V gene, CDR1 is SGHTA and CDR2 is FQGNSA. For the CDR3, the DNA is TGTGCCAGCAGCTTAGCAGACTTAGAGACCCAGTACTTC. It is translated as CASSLADLETQYF. Full variable domain (missing parts from reference TRBV7-2 and TRBJ2-5): GAGVSQSPSNKVTEKGKDVELRCDPISGHTALYWYRQSLGQGLEFLIYFQGNSAPDKSGLPSDRFSAERTGGSVSTLTIQRTQQEDSAVYLCASSLADLETQYFGPGTRLLVL.

J is TRBJ1-2 and V is TRBV5-1; TRBD1 aligns across 7 bases. This CDR3 has 13 residues. Germline V gene data show CDR1 as SGHRS and CDR2 as YFSETQ. V dropped 0 bases and J dropped 6; count of bases not matched to a gene: 2. Here the CDR3 DNA reads TGCGCCAGCAGCTTGGGAGGGGGCGATGGCTACACCTTC. Translated: CASSLGGGDGYTF.

This chain connects TRBV6-5 to TRBJ1-3; 8 nucleotides match TRBD1. The germline V gene has CDR1 MNHEY and CDR2 SVGAGI. This CDR3 region has 15 residues. The trim removed 6 bases at V and 0 bases at J, leaving 4 bases unmatched. Written as DNA, the CDR3 is TGTGCCAGCAGCCCCGACAGGGGCTCTGGAAACACCATATATTTT. Translated: CASSPDRGSGNTIYF.

The CDR3 sequence is CASSGGLAGDEQYF. DNA of the CDR3: TGTGCCAGCAGCGGCGGACTAGCGGGAGACGAGCAGTACTTC. The chain carries TRBV5-4 and TRBJ2-7, with TRBD2 matching over 13 bases. This CDR3 region has 14 residues. Looked up from germline, CDR1 is SGHNT and CDR2 is YYREEE (reference sequence). After removal of 4 bases from V and 5 bases from J, the junction contained 3 bases not matched to a gene.

This sequence joins TRBV27 and TRBJ1-6; TRBD1 is a possible D gene (6 bases). This CDR3 has 18 amino acids. Trimming took off 5 bases at V and 2 bases at J, with 19 bases between the two ends. Germline V lookup: CDR1 MNHEY, CDR2 SMNVEV (reference sequence). The CDR3 sequence: CASSALYRVGPYNSPLHF. CDR3 sequence (DNA): TGTGCCAGCAGTGCCTTATACAGGGTTGGCCCCTATAATTCACCCCTCCACTTT.

This chain joins TRBV11-2 and TRBJ2-7, with D tentatively TRBD1 or TRBD2 (5 bases each). Trimming took off 2 bases at V and 3 bases at J, with 11 bases between the two ends. The CDR3 has 14 residues. Germline lookup yields CDR1 SGHAT and CDR2 FQNNGV. The CDR3 DNA sequence: TGTGCCAGCAGCTTATTTCATGGGGGCTACGAGCAGTACTTC. Translated, it gives CASSLFHGGYEQYF.

This clone was seen just once. This sequence joins TRBV27 and TRBJ1-6; D gene uncertain. In germline, CDR1 is MNHEY, CDR2 SMNVEV (reference sequence). The CDR3 extends over 15 amino acids. V gave up 4 bases and J gave up 6 bases, with 13 bases separating them. CDR3 in DNA: TGTGCCAGCAGTTCTCGGAGCTTAAGTAATTCACCCCTCCACTTT. Protein product: CASSSRSLSNSPLHF.

This CDR3 reads CASSPRQGGPQHF. The CDR3 nucleotides read TGTGCCAGCAGCCCAAGACAGGGCGGTCCCCAGCATTTT. The V gene is TRBV7-8, the J gene TRBJ1-5, with TRBD1 matching 7 bases. Germline CDR1 is SGHVS and CDR2 is FQNEAQ. Losses at the gene ends were 5 bases for V and 10 bases for J; bases not matched to a gene: 8. CDR3 length: 13 residues.

This chain uses TRBV10-3 with TRBJ2-7; D not resolved. This CDR3 comprises 11 residues. The V gene lost 6 bases and the J gene lost 4 bases, with 7 bases spanning the gap. The germline gives CDR1 ENHRY, CDR2 SYGVKD. CDR3 residues: CAIRYRYEQYF. CDR3 DNA sequence: TGTGCCATCAGATATCGTTACGAGCAGTACTTC.

V is TRBV6-5 and J is TRBJ1-6, with TRBD1 identical over 9 bases. The CDR3 is 13 residues long. The germline V gene encodes CDR1 MNHEY and CDR2 SVGAGI. V shed 6 bases, J shed 10 bases, and the junction held 4 bases outside the gene matches. The chain's CDR3 is CASRGQGYSPLHF. For the CDR3, the DNA is TGTGCCAGCAGGGGACAGGGCTACTCACCCCTCCACTTT.

Notes on this clone: One junction end disagrees with the germline gene, perhaps due to a read error. The chain carries TRBV18 and TRBJ1-2, with D perhaps TRBD1 (6 bases). The CDR3 is made up of 15 amino acids. Per the germline V gene, CDR1 is KGHSH and CDR2 is LQKENI. CDR3 loop: CASFRDTEGDYVYTF. The CDR3, as DNA: TGTGCCAGCTTCCGGGACACGGAGGGAGACTATGTCTACACCTTC.

The gene calls are TRBV7-2 and TRBJ2-1, with D perhaps matching TRBD2 (6 bases). This CDR3 spans 15 amino acids. With 0 bases removed from V and 8 bases from J, the gap between germline ends came to 14 bases. The germline V gene has CDR1 SGHTA and CDR2 FQGNSA. CDR3 coding DNA: TGTGCCAGCAGCTTAGCCGGGAGATCGTCGTATGAGCAGTTCTTC. It yields the protein CASSLAGRSSYEQFF.

V usage is TRBV29-1 and J usage is TRBJ1-1, with a tentative D call TRBD1 (6 bases). Germline values: CDR1 SQVTM, CDR2 ANQGSEA. The CDR3 contains 15 residues. V lost 3 bases, J lost 0 bases, and 14 bases lay in between. This CDR3 is CSVDGAGVMNTEAFF. CDR3 in DNA: TGCAGCGTTGACGGGGCAGGGGTGATGAACACTGAAGCTTTCTTT.